A selection of T cell receptor beta chains follows, all from one sample in a study of pediatric ulcerative colitis. Using immunoSEQ multiplex PCR, the repertoire was profiled, and TCRdb retains in-frame clones only, with some absent. The sample records about 64,000 clones, around 80% being singletons. Input material: blood. All receptors derive from a boy younger than 18 with moderate ulcerative colitis. Each CDR3 is given with its conserved first and last residue. D genes are given only for firm matches. Size values are once, few and many counts, or a class for expanded clones, and some rows have none.

TGTGCCAGTAGTCCGGCAGAGTATAGCAATCAGCCCCAGCATTTT | CASSPAEYSNQPQHF | TRBJ1-5 | TRBV19 | . | .
TGTGCCAGCAGCTTAGAGTGGGCGAGTAGTAGCTCCTACAATGAGCAGTTCTTC | CASSLEWASSSSYNEQFF | TRBJ2-1 | TRBV11-1 | . | .
TGTGCCAGCAGCCAAGAAATGCTAGGGACCAACTATGGCTACACCTTC | CASSQEMLGTNYGYTF | TRBJ1-2 | TRBV4-2 | . | .
TGTGCCAGCAGTGAAGAGAGGACAGGAGCAGAGACCCAGTACTTC | CASSEERTGAETQYF | TRBJ2-5 | TRBV25-1 | TRBD1 | .
TGTGCCAGCAGCCAAGATAACTGGCCAGCTAATGAAAAACTGTTTTTT | CASSQDNWPANEKLFF | TRBJ1-4 | TRBV14 | . | .
TGTGCCAGCTCACCAGCAGGGGCTGGAAACACCATATATTTT | CASSPAGAGNTIYF | TRBJ1-3 | TRBV18 | . | .
TGTGCCAGCAGCCAAGCCGGGTGGTACAAATCCTACAATGAGCAGTTCTTC | CASSQAGWYKSYNEQFF | TRBJ2-1 | TRBV14 | . | .
TGCGCCAGCAGTCTTCGCTTGGCAGTAAATCAGCCCCAGCATTTT | CASSLRLAVNQPQHF | TRBJ1-5 | TRBV23-1 | . | .
TGTGCCAGCAGTTACTCCCCAGCGGGGGGTTCAGAGTTCTTC | CASSYSPAGGSEFF | TRBJ2-1 | TRBV6-5 | TRBD2 | .
TGTGCCAGCAGTGAATGGGTGGGGGTGAACACCGGGGAGCTGTTTTTT | CASSEWVGVNTGELFF | TRBJ2-2 | TRBV25-1 | . | .
TGCGCCAGCAGCCAAGGTGTGACTAGCGGGAGGTGGCCGTACGAGCAGTACTTC | CASSQGVTSGRWPYEQYF | TRBJ2-7 | TRBV4-1 | TRBD2 | .
TGTGCCAGCTCACCACAGGGGGTCGGGGAAAAACTGTTTTTT | CASSPQGVGEKLFF | TRBJ1-4 | TRBV18 | . | few
TGTGCCACCAGCAGACCCGGACAGGGCCTGAGAGATACGCAGTATTTT | CATSRPGQGLRDTQYF | TRBJ2-3 | TRBV15 | TRBD1 | .
TGCGCCAGCAGCAAGTGGGGCTACAATGAGCAGTTCTTC | CASSKWGYNEQFF | TRBJ2-1 | TRBV4-3 | . | .
TGTGCCATCAGTCGGACAGGGGGGTCCGAGCAGTACTTC | CAISRTGGSEQYF | TRBJ2-7 | TRBV10-3 | TRBD1 | .
TGTGCCAGCAGCTTTGGTAGCGGGGGGCGAGGGGGTACGCAGTATTTT | CASSFGSGGRGGTQYF | TRBJ2-3 | TRBV13 | TRBD2 | once
TGTGCCAGCAGCTTACGGGGATGGACTGAAGCTTTCTTT | CASSLRGWTEAFF | TRBJ1-1 | TRBV7-2 | . | few
TGTGCCAGCAGCGCTGGTGAGGTATTGGTGACCCAGTACTTC | CASSAGEVLVTQYF | TRBJ2-5 | TRBV9 | . | .
TGTGCCAGCAGCTTAGATATAGGGGCGCGGTACGAGCAGTACTTC | CASSLDIGARYEQYF | TRBJ2-7 | TRBV7-6 | . | .
TGTGCCAGCTCATCGGGGACAGCTCAAGAGACCCAGTACTTC | CASSSGTAQETQYF | TRBJ2-5 | TRBV18 | TRBD1 | .
TGTGCCAGCAGCGTAGGGCAGAGAATGAGCTCCTACGAGCAGTACTTC | CASSVGQRMSSYEQYF | TRBJ2-7 | TRBV9 | . | .
TGTGCCAGCAGCTTAGGGGCGGGGACTAGCCATGAGCAGTTCTTC | CASSLGAGTSHEQFF | TRBJ2-1 | TRBV7-8 | TRBD2 | .
TGTGCCAGCAGCTTGGGAGGACTAGCGGGCGGTAGCACAGATACGCAGTATTTT | CASSLGGLAGGSTDTQYF | TRBJ2-3 | TRBV5-4 | TRBD2 | .
TGTGCCAGCAGCGTAGACCCCACTAGGGGGGAGCAGTTCTTC | CASSVDPTRGEQFF | TRBJ2-1 | TRBV9 | . | .
TGCAGCGTTGCGTCTACAGGAGGCTCCTACGAGCAGTACTTC | CSVASTGGSYEQYF | TRBJ2-7 | TRBV29-1 | . | .
TGCAGTGCTAGGACAGGGAATGGCTACACCTTC | CSARTGNGYTF | TRBJ1-2 | TRBV20-1 | TRBD1 | .
TGTGCCAGCAGCTCCCCGACCCGGGGAACCACCGGGGAGCTGTTTTTT | CASSSPTRGTTGELFF | TRBJ2-2 | TRBV7-6 | . | .
TGTGCCAGCAGTAGAGGGACAGGGAACTACGAGCAGTACTTC | CASSRGTGNYEQYF | TRBJ2-7 | TRBV6-5 | TRBD1 | .
TGTGCCAGCAGCGCGGGGGTCACCACTGAAGCTTTCTTT | CASSAGVTTEAFF | TRBJ1-1 | TRBV7-2 | . | .
TGTGCCAGCAGCCCCTACGGGGACTTTGACACTGAAGCTTTCTTT | CASSPYGDFDTEAFF | TRBJ1-1 | TRBV7-8 | . | .
TGCGCCAGCAGCTTGATGGCGAGGTCGGAGGGAAAACTGTTTTTT | CASSLMARSEGKLFF | TRBJ1-4 | TRBV5-1 | . | .
TGTGCCAGTAGTATTTCCGGGACTAGGAACACCGGGGAGCTGTTTTTT | CASSISGTRNTGELFF | TRBJ2-2 | TRBV19 | TRBD2 | once
TGCGCCAGCAGCCCAGGACAGACCAATCAGCCCCAGCATTTT | CASSPGQTNQPQHF | TRBJ1-5 | TRBV4-1 | . | .
TGTGCCATCACTCCGGGACAGGGACCCTACGAGCAGTACTTC | CAITPGQGPYEQYF | TRBJ2-7 | TRBV10-3 | TRBD1 | .
TGTGCCAGTAGTATCCCGGGGAACACCGGCGAAGCTTTCTTT | CASSIPGNTGEAFF | TRBJ1-1 | TRBV19 | . | few
TGTGCCAGCTCACCTGGGGGACAGAGTGGCTACACCTTC | CASSPGGQSGYTF | TRBJ1-2 | TRBV18 | TRBD1 | few
TGTGCCAGCAGCTCAACCGAGGCAGGATCTAACTATGGCTACACCTTC | CASSSTEAGSNYGYTF | TRBJ1-2 | TRBV25-1 | . | .
TGCGCCAGCAGTGAATTTCGAGGATTTAACACTGAAGCTTTCTTT | CASSEFRGFNTEAFF | TRBJ1-1 | TRBV10-2 | . | .
TGTGCCAGCTCACCACTGGGGGGGATCGACGAGCAGTACTTC | CASSPLGGIDEQYF | TRBJ2-7 | TRBV18 | TRBD2 | .
TGTGCCAGCAGCGATAACGCTAACTATGGCTACACCTTC | CASSDNANYGYTF | TRBJ1-2 | TRBV9 | . | few
TGTGTCAGAAGCTTAACCTACGAGCAGTACTTC | CVRSLTYEQYF | TRBJ2-7 | TRBV7-5 | . | .
TGTGCCAGCAGTGAAGCAGTTAGGAACACGTGGAACACCGGGGAGCTGTTTTTT | CASSEAVRNTWNTGELFF | TRBJ2-2 | TRBV6-1 | . | .
TGTGCCAGCAGTGAAGTCGCATTGGTCACCCACTCCTCCTATAATTCACCCCTCCACTTT | CASSEVALVTHSSYNSPLHF | TRBJ1-6 | TRBV2 | . | .
TGTGCCAGTAGAGAGGGACTAGCGCGTAGCGAGCAGTACTTC | CASREGLARSEQYF | TRBJ2-7 | TRBV19 | TRBD2 | few
TGCGCCAGCAGCCAAGAGACGCGGGGGTTCTACGAGCAGTACTTC | CASSQETRGFYEQYF | TRBJ2-7 | TRBV4-1 | TRBD2 | .
TGTGCCAGCAGCCAAGTACGGGGGGCGCACACTGAAGCTTTCTTT | CASSQVRGAHTEAFF | TRBJ1-1 | TRBV14 | . | .
TGCAGCGTTGTTCAGGGTGAGCCTGAAGCTTTCTTT | CSVVQGEPEAFF | TRBJ1-1 | TRBV29-1 | . | .
TGTGCCAGCAGCTTAGTAACGCAGGGGTCGTACAATCAGCCCCAGCATTTT | CASSLVTQGSYNQPQHF | TRBJ1-5 | TRBV7-9 | . | .
TGTGCCAGCAGCCTCCGAGGGACAGGGGGCGGAAACACCATATATTTT | CASSLRGTGGGNTIYF | TRBJ1-3 | TRBV7-8 | TRBD1 | .
TGTGCCAGCAGTTTACAGGGAACTAACTACGAGCAGTACTTC | CASSLQGTNYEQYF | TRBJ2-7 | TRBV28 | . | .
TGCGCCAGCAGCTTGGAAGAGCGGAGGGTCGATACGCAGTATTTT | CASSLEERRVDTQYF | TRBJ2-3 | TRBV5-1 | . | .
. | CTSCFGLGSFSEQFF | TRBJ2-1 | TRBV1 | . | .
TGCGCCAGCAGCTTGGCGGGACAGGGGGCGCGACAGGAGACCCAGTACTTC | CASSLAGQGARQETQYF | TRBJ2-5 | TRBV5-1 | TRBD1 | .
TGTGCCAGCATTAGCGGGGGGCGGTACCAAGAGACCCAGTACTTC | CASISGGRYQETQYF | TRBJ2-5 | TRBV2 | TRBD2 | .
TGTGCCAGCAGCGACTCTTCCGGGCAGGGGTACACCGGGGAGCTGTTTTTT | CASSDSSGQGYTGELFF | TRBJ2-2 | TRBV9 | . | .
TGCAGCGTCGGGCGGGATGGCACTGAAGCTTTCTTT | CSVGRDGTEAFF | TRBJ1-1 | TRBV29-1 | . | few
TGTGCCAGCAGCTTATTCCAGCTGGGTAGCAATCAGCCCCAGCATTTT | CASSLFQLGSNQPQHF | TRBJ1-5 | TRBV7-2 | . | .
TGCAGCGTTCGGGACAGGAGGGACTATGGCTACACCTTC | CSVRDRRDYGYTF | TRBJ1-2 | TRBV29-1 | TRBD1 | once
TGTGCCAGCAGGACCCTCGGACAGGGGAAAAACATTCAGTACTTC | CASRTLGQGKNIQYF | TRBJ2-4 | TRBV6-5 | TRBD1 | .